This TCR beta chain comes out of a study of cytomegalovirus exposure and HLA in healthy donors. Notes on this clone: Its specificity is unknown. A junction boundary mismatches the germline segment, possibly from a read error.

Germline V gene lookup returns CDR1 LNHNV and CDR2 YYDKDF (reference sequence). The CDR3 consists of 17 residues. At sampling all donors were nominally healthy, likely with unrecorded immune exposures. Points from the study as a whole: Most TCR sequences were rare, but some public TCRs occurred in many donors. A previous analysis found most TCR beta V segments productive roughly 87% or roughly 30% of the time.

Primers for the PCR totalled 60 Vbeta and 13 Jbeta. Clones were sequenced by immunoSEQ multiplex PCR, and TCRdb holds only the in-frame ones, with some missing. The sample holds 200,000 to 250,000 clones, 75% seen once. The TCR sequence derives from a woman in her 30s in good health and CMV-seronegative. This chain joins TRBV15 and TRBJ2-7; 8 bases line up with TRBD2. The specimen was PBMCs. The CDR3 DNA reads as TGTGTCACCAGCCCTAATCACCGGGGGGGGACCACCTACGAGCAGTACTTC. It specifies CVTSPNHRGGTTYEQYF.